The 17 T cell receptor beta chains in this list originate from one sample, sequenced in a study of identical twins. In TCRdb, the 5' RACE reads were re-called with MiXCR into one record per CDR3 protein. The sample contains about 900,000 distinct CDR3 sequences, approximately 13% of which appear only once. These data were also reused for a study on yellow fever vaccine responses in identical twins.

Sample: PBMCs. The source of these receptors is a woman under 30 in good health.

This clonotype was recorded many times. J is TRBJ1-2 and V is TRBV12-3 or TRBV12-4; 7 nucleotides agree with TRBD1. The CDR3 consists of 15 residues. V was clipped by 4 bases and J by 2 bases; unmatched bases: 7. Here the CDR3 DNA reads TGTGCCAGCAGTTGGGGAAAGACAGGGAACTATGGCTACACCTTC. It specifies CASSWGKTGNYGYTF.

This clonotype was recorded a few times. This chain links TRBV5-1 with TRBJ2-1; D is possibly TRBD2 (6 bases). V lost 4 bases to trimming and J lost 6 bases, with 11 bases between them. In germline, CDR1 is SGHRS, CDR2 YFSETQ. The CDR3 sequence is 13 residues long. In nucleotides, the CDR3 is TGCGCCAGCAGCGGCGGGGCAGGCAATGAGCAGTTCTTC. As protein: CASSGGAGNEQFF.

To note about this clonotype: With a much larger clone just one base away, this may be a read error. The V call is TRBV5-6, the J call TRBJ2-1, with TRBD1 matching over 7 bases. The CDR3 spans 17 residues. CDR1 is SGHDT, CDR2 YYEEEE, per germline. The CDR3 here is CASSLRSRGSSYSEQFF. The CDR3 nucleotides read TGTGCCAGCAGCTTGAGGTCCAGGGGGTCCTCCTACAGTGAGCAGTTCTTC.

V and J are TRBV29-1 and TRBJ1-1; 7 nucleotides agree with TRBD1. The V and J ends lost 7 bases and 5 bases, in that order; junction bases with no gene match: 10. Looked up from germline, CDR1 is SQVTM and CDR2 is ANQGSEA. This CDR3 comprises 13 residues. The CDR3 sequence is CSAQTGRGTEAFF. CDR3 bases: TGCAGCGCGCAGACAGGGAGAGGGACTGAAGCTTTCTTT.

Many counts were recorded for this clonotype. The chain joins TRBV12-3 or TRBV12-4 to TRBJ2-7; D gene unclear. The V end lost 4 bases, the J end lost 0 bases, and 7 bases lay between the germline ends. The CDR3 spans 13 residues. The CDR3 DNA follows: TGTGCCAGCAGTTCGAACCCCTCCTACGAGCAGTACTTC. This sequence encodes CASSSNPSYEQYF.

This clonotype has a handful of counts. This chain connects TRBV20-1 to TRBJ2-3, with TRBD2 matching 8 bases. Germline V lookup: CDR1 DFQATT, CDR2 SNEGSKA (reference sequence). J gave up 3 bases and V 2 bases, and 4 bases lay outside the gene matches. The CDR3 has 14 amino acids. CDR3: CSARHLAGTDTQYF. The CDR3 region has the DNA TGCAGTGCTAGACATCTAGCGGGTACAGATACGCAGTATTTT.

Only a few counts were recorded for this clonotype. The rearrangement uses TRBV28 and TRBJ1-2; no definite D call. The V gene's germline CDR1 is MDHEN and CDR2 SYDVKM. V dropped 4 bases and J dropped 5 bases, with 5 bases sitting between them. CDR3 length: 11 residues. CDR3 nucleotide sequence: TGTGCCAGCAGTTCGGAGTATGGCTACACCTTC. Protein: CASSSEYGYTF.

This chain links TRBV19 with TRBJ2-2; 8 bases map to TRBD1. With V trimmed by 3 bases and J by 5 bases, 8 bases remained unmatched. CDR3 length: 16 residues. The germline V gene encodes CDR1 LNHDA and CDR2 SQIVND (reference sequence). The CDR3 sequence is CASSITPDRVTGELFF. In DNA, the CDR3 is TGTGCCAGTAGTATCACTCCGGACAGGGTAACCGGGGAGCTGTTTTTT.

This sequence joins TRBV7-9 and TRBJ1-1; no firm D call. CDR3 length: 14 amino acids. Germline V gene lookup returns CDR1 SEHNR and CDR2 FQNEAQ (reference sequence). Trimming shortened V by 0 bases and J by 8 bases, and 13 bases separated the two germline ends. DNA for the CDR3: TGTGCCAGCAGCTTAGCCGAATCCACGGAAGAAGCTTTCTTT. Translating gives CASSLAESTEEAFF.

This chain uses TRBV20-1 with TRBJ2-2; no definite D call. The CDR3 totals 12 residues. V was trimmed by 0 bases and J by 6 bases, leaving 5 bases between them. Germline-derived CDR1 and CDR2 are DFQATT and SNEGSKA (reference sequence). The DNA of the CDR3 is TGCAGTGCTAGAGATCAGCCCGGGGAGCTGTTTTTT. Its protein product is CSARDQPGELFF.

Only a few counts were recorded for this clonotype. The V gene is TRBV5-1, the J gene TRBJ1-2; TRBD1 might be the D (6 bases). V was trimmed by 4 bases and J by 7 bases, leaving 17 bases between them. The CDR3 length is 14 residues. Germline values: CDR1 SGHRS, CDR2 YFSETQ. In DNA, the CDR3 is TGCGCCAGCAGCCGTCACCTACAGGGCGCTGGCTACACCTTC. Amino acids: CASSRHLQGAGYTF.

V gene TRBV4-2 combines with J gene TRBJ2-2; TRBD2 aligns across 7 bases. This CDR3 spans 20 amino acids. Germline V gene lookup returns CDR1 LGHNA and CDR2 YNFKEQ. The junction had 15 bases not matched to a gene; V was cut back by 1 base and J by 1 base. The CDR3 sequence: CASSQAPTTASGGNTGELFF. Here the CDR3 DNA reads TGTGCCAGCAGCCAAGCCCCCACGACCGCTAGCGGAGGGAACACCGGGGAGCTGTTTTTT.

This clonotype has only one observation. The V gene is TRBV7-8, the J gene TRBJ2-5, with 12 bases lining up with TRBD2. Germline V gene sequence: CDR1 SGHVS, CDR2 FQNEAQ. The CDR3 totals 15 residues. The V and J ends lost 6 bases and 2 bases, in that order; junction bases with no gene match: 4. The CDR3 is CASRRLAGEQETQYF. The CDR3 DNA reads as TGTGCCAGCAGACGACTAGCGGGGGAACAAGAGACCCAGTACTTC.

CDR3 in DNA: TGCAGTGCTCCCGGGGGAGGAAGAGATACGCAGTATTTT. It specifies CSAPGGGRDTQYF. V and J are TRBV20-1 and TRBJ2-3; a weak D match, TRBD2 (6 bases). The CDR3 length is 13 residues. Trimming left V 5 bases short and J 5 bases short, with 14 bases between. CDR1 is DFQATT and CDR2 is SNEGSKA in the germline V gene (reference sequence).

This clonotype occurred a few times. The chain links TRBV3-1 to TRBJ2-1; 9 bases align to TRBD2. This CDR3 region has 15 residues. Looked up from germline, CDR1 is LGHDT and CDR2 is YNNKEL (reference sequence). The V and J ends lost 4 bases and 6 bases, in that order; junction bases with no gene match: 7. CDR3 sequence (DNA): TGTGCCAGCAGCCTACTAGCGGGCCCCGGCAATGAGCAGTTCTTC. Translated, it gives CASSLLAGPGNEQFF.

This clonotype was counted only a few times. The V call is TRBV20-1, the J call TRBJ1-1; the D is unclear. Trimming left V 0 bases short and J 0 bases short, with 11 bases between. The CDR3 covers 15 residues. Germline loops: CDR1 DFQATT, CDR2 SNEGSKA (reference sequence). The CDR3 DNA sequence: TGCAGTGCTAGAGAAGGATGGCCTATGAACACTGAAGCTTTCTTT. As protein: CSAREGWPMNTEAFF.

The genes are TRBV13 and TRBJ2-3; possibly TRBD1 for D (6 bases). Trimming left V 3 bases short and J 4 bases short, with 17 bases between. The CDR3 has 16 amino acids. Germline-derived CDR1 and CDR2 are PRHDT and FYEKMQ (reference sequence). Written as DNA, the CDR3 is TGTGCCAGCAGCTTTCCCCAGGGGAATAATGCAGATACGCAGTATTTT. Its translation: CASSFPQGNNADTQYF. The full variable domain, with the rest looked up from reference TRBV13 and TRBJ2-3, is AAGVIQSPRHLIKEKRETATLKCYPIPRHDTVYWYQQGPGQDPQFLISFYEKMQSDKGSIPDRFSAQQFSDYHSELNMSSLELGDSALYFCASSFPQGNNADTQYFGPGTRLTVL.